This passage covers 26 T cell receptor beta chains from one sample sequenced in a study of T cell repertoires in cytomegalovirus infection. TCRdb fed the reads into MiXCR, producing one record per CDR3 protein. The sample includes roughly 990,000 distinct CDR3 sequences, roughly 30% seen only once; the top ten take over 13%. No antigen is known for these receptors. This specimen was cultured CD8+ T cells from PBMCs, taken from culture after CMV antigen stimulation. These receptors were taken from a human donor in good health (CMV status not recorded). Some clones in this sample may be carry-over from other donors' samples.

Remarks on this clonotype: At one end, the junction sequence differs from germline, possibly due to a read error. This sequence joins TRBV19 and TRBJ1-1, with D hard to call. There are 13 residues in the CDR3. The V gene's germline CDR1 is LNHDA and CDR2 SQIVND (reference sequence). In DNA, the CDR3 is TGTGCCAGTAGTATTCGGTCGGGGATTGAAACTTTCTTT. Its translation: CASSIRSGIETFF.

There are a few counts of this clonotype. The chain links TRBV27 to TRBJ1-1; 9 nucleotides align to TRBD1. The germline V gene encodes CDR1 MNHEY and CDR2 SMNVEV (reference sequence). The CDR3 covers 15 residues. V shed 6 bases, J shed 11 bases, and the junction held 16 bases outside the gene matches. The CDR3 is CASSPEIGDRDHAFF. Here the CDR3 DNA reads TGTGCCAGCAGCCCGGAGATAGGGGACAGGGACCATGCTTTCTTT.

This clonotype was counted a few times. The chain recombines TRBV7-9 with TRBJ2-1; D might be TRBD1 or TRBD2, each matching 5 bases. Germline-derived CDR1 and CDR2 are SEHNR and FQNEAQ (reference sequence). The V gene lost 4 bases and the J gene lost 4 bases, with 17 bases spanning the gap. The CDR3 extends over 16 amino acids. CDR3 loop: CASSSGGGGSYNEQFF. The DNA of the CDR3 is TGTGCCAGCAGCTCGGGTGGTGGGGGAAGTTACAATGAGCAGTTCTTC.

The chain has TRBV7-6 and TRBJ2-1, with 7 bases lining up with TRBD2. The germline gives CDR1 SGHVS, CDR2 FNYEAQ. The trim removed 5 bases at V and 8 bases at J, leaving 15 bases unmatched. This CDR3 has 16 residues. CDR3 coding DNA: TGTGCCAGCAGCCAACCCAGCGGGGACCCTTGGCATGAGCAGTTCTTC. It is translated as CASSQPSGDPWHEQFF. Full variable domain (outside the CDR3, taken from reference TRBV7-6 and TRBJ2-1): GAGVSQSPRYKVTKRGQDVALRCDPISGHVSLYWYRQALGQGPEFLTYFNYEAQQDKSGLPNDRFSAERPEGSISTLTIQRTEQRDSAMYRCASSQPSGDPWHEQFFGPGTRLTVL.

The V gene is TRBV6-1, the J gene TRBJ1-2, with D perhaps matching TRBD1 (6 bases). The CDR3 is 16 amino acids. Trimming removed 3 bases at V and 5 bases at J, with 19 bases between. CDR1 and CDR2 from the germline V gene are MNHNS and SASEGT. CDR3 protein: CASSDDAGVAGYGYTF. CDR3 DNA: TGTGCCAGCAGTGACGACGCAGGGGTCGCGGGGTATGGCTACACCTTC.

This clonotype has more than one count but fewer than ten. V and J are TRBV7-9 and TRBJ2-7, with D possibly TRBD1 on 5 matching bases. Germline V CDR1 and CDR2: SEHNR, FQNEAQ (reference sequence). V lost 2 bases, J lost 3 bases, and 11 bases lay in between. The CDR3 sequence is 14 residues long. For the CDR3, the DNA is TGTGCCAGCAGCTTAAATGGCAGGGACTACGAGCAGTACTTC. Residues: CASSLNGRDYEQYF.

In regard to this clonotype: This is likely a read error, given that the CDR3 carries no conserved phenylalanine or tryptophan at its end. This sequence joins TRBV29-1 and TRBJ2-7; TRBD1 matches at 8 bases. The CDR3 is 13 amino acids. V trimming: 6 bases; J trimming: 7 bases; junction bases outside the gene matches: 11. Germline-derived CDR1 and CDR2 are SQVTM and ANQGSEA. The CDR3: CSVETGAFGEQYS. CDR3 coding DNA: TGCAGCGTGGAGACAGGGGCCTTTGGTGAGCAGTACTCC.

For this clonotype: A clone one base away is much larger, so this may be a read error. The chain recombines TRBV7-3 with TRBJ1-2; the match to TRBD1 covers 7 bases. The germline CDR1 and CDR2 sequences are SGHTA and FQGTGA. CDR3 size: 16 residues. CDR3 loop: CACSPPTGPEVYGYTF. Written as DNA, the CDR3 is TGTGCCTGCAGCCCCCCGACAGGGCCGGAGGTCTATGGCTACACCTTC.

The chain couples TRBV7-9 to TRBJ1-5, with 8 bases matching TRBD1. The CDR3 covers 14 residues. V was pared by 4 bases and J by 7 bases, with 6 bases of the junction left unmatched. Germline assignment: CDR1 SEHNR and CDR2 FQNEAQ (reference sequence). The CDR3 loop reads CASSSSTGEQPQHF. The CDR3 coding sequence is TGTGCCAGCAGCTCTTCGACAGGGGAGCAGCCCCAGCATTTT.

There are many counts of this clonotype. This sequence joins TRBV7-2 and TRBJ2-7; tentatively, D is TRBD1 (7 bases). Germline CDR1 reads SGHTA; CDR2 reads FQGNSA. The V end lost 1 base, the J end lost 3 bases, and 13 bases lay between the germline ends. This CDR3 spans 15 amino acids. CDR3 DNA sequence: TGTGCCAGCAGCTTAGGGGGTCAGGGGGGCTACGAGCAGTACTTC. It is translated as CASSLGGQGGYEQYF.

This clonotype has ten or more counts. CDR3 in amino acids: CASSLDLGAESSYEQYF. CDR3 nucleotides: TGTGCCAGCAGCTTAGACCTGGGTGCCGAAAGCTCCTACGAGCAGTACTTC. The chain uses TRBV7-8 and TRBJ2-7; D gene unclear. Germline values: CDR1 SGHVS, CDR2 FQNEAQ. CDR3 length: 17 amino acids. Trimming left V 1 base short and J 0 bases short, with 16 bases between.

The rearrangement joins TRBV27 to TRBJ1-4; TRBD1 matches 7 bases. After removal of 8 bases from V and 7 bases from J, the junction contained 10 bases not matched to a gene. Germline CDR1 MNHEY, CDR2 SMNVEV (reference sequence). The CDR3 loop spans 14 amino acids. CDR3 in amino acids: CASGYRGSGEKLFF. The CDR3 coding sequence is TGTGCCAGCGGCTACAGGGGTTCTGGTGAAAAACTGTTTTTT.

The DNA of the CDR3 is TGTGCCAGCAGCTTAGCGTCGACCGGGACAGAAAAAGCCTACGAGCAGTACTTC. Translated, it gives CASSLASTGTEKAYEQYF. V and J are TRBV7-9 and TRBJ2-7, with 7 bases that match TRBD1. The ends lost 0 bases at V and 2 bases at J; junction bases unmatched: 13. In germline, CDR1 is SEHNR, CDR2 FQNEAQ (reference sequence). CDR3 length: 18 residues.

The J gene is TRBJ1-2, the V gene TRBV7-9, with D perhaps matching TRBD1 (6 bases). The CDR3 consists of 12 residues. The V gene's germline CDR1 is SEHNR and CDR2 FQNEAQ (reference sequence). V shed 7 bases and J shed 6 bases, with 12 bases lying between them. The CDR3 coding sequence is TGTGCCAGCACCCTTCGGGGGCATGGCTACACCTTC. As protein: CASTLRGHGYTF.

This clonotype appeared many times. The J gene is TRBJ2-3, the V gene TRBV7-2; no definite D call. V was clipped by 1 base and J by 2 bases, with 7 bases between them. The CDR3 has 14 amino acids. CDR1 and CDR2 (germline): SGHTA, FQGNSA. The CDR3 loop is CASSLEGLTDTQYF. The CDR3 DNA reads as TGTGCCAGCAGCTTAGAGGGCCTCACAGATACGCAGTATTTT.

This clonotype has just a few counts. The genes are TRBV12-3 or TRBV12-4 and TRBJ1-2; D possibly corresponds to TRBD1 (5 bases). This CDR3 has 14 amino acids. V was shortened by 5 bases and J by 2 bases, with 12 bases between the two germline ends. Written as DNA, the CDR3 is TGTGCCAGCAGTCCGGACATTTCCAACTATGGCTACACCTTC. It is translated as CASSPDISNYGYTF.

This sequence joins TRBV7-8 and TRBJ2-3, with 8 bases matching TRBD1. V lost 0 bases and J lost 4; bases outside the gene matches: 9. In germline, CDR1 is SGHVS, CDR2 FQNEAQ. The CDR3 runs 17 residues. CDR3 sequence reads: CASSLARTGSLADTQYF. CDR3 coding DNA: TGTGCCAGCAGCTTAGCTAGGACAGGGTCGTTAGCAGATACGCAGTATTTT.

This clonotype was seen a handful of times. The CDR3 bases are TGTGCCAGCAGCCAAGACGGACCTCTAGCGGGGTACACAGATACGCAGTATTTT. Translated, it gives CASSQDGPLAGYTDTQYF. The V and J genes are TRBV4-2 and TRBJ2-3; 9 bases fit TRBD2. Germline CDR1 is LGHNA and CDR2 is YNFKEQ. With 0 bases clipped from V and 2 bases from J, the junction kept 9 bases outside the gene matches. This CDR3 is built from 18 residues.

This clonotype was observed a few times. The chain uses TRBV6-5 and TRBJ2-5; no firm D call. The CDR3 loop spans 15 amino acids. The germline V gene has CDR1 MNHEY and CDR2 SVGAGI. Trimming cost V 3 bases and J 4 bases, with 15 bases left between them. The CDR3 is CASSYEASVLETQYF. The CDR3, as DNA: TGTGCCAGCAGTTATGAGGCTTCCGTACTAGAGACCCAGTACTTC.

The rearrangement links TRBV9 to TRBJ2-2; no clear D. Germline V gene data show CDR1 as SGDLS and CDR2 as YYNGEE. The CDR3 spans 11 residues. V gave up 4 bases and J gave up 8 bases, with 6 bases separating them. The CDR3 region is CASSHRGELFF. The CDR3 DNA follows: TGTGCCAGCAGCCACCGGGGGGAGCTGTTTTTT.

This rearrangement joins TRBV20-1 to TRBJ2-2; a weak D match, TRBD1 (7 bases). The CDR3 has 15 residues. In germline, CDR1 is DFQATT, CDR2 SNEGSKA (reference sequence). V lost 5 bases and J 5 bases, leaving 18 bases between the germline ends. The chain's CDR3 is CSAPRRETGTGELFF. In DNA form, the CDR3 reads TGCAGTGCTCCCCGGAGGGAGACAGGGACCGGGGAGCTGTTTTTT.

The rearrangement links TRBV6-8 to TRBJ2-5; 7 nucleotides align to TRBD2. The CDR3 totals 13 residues. The germline gives CDR1 MNHGY, CDR2 SAAAGT. J lost 5 bases, V lost 8 bases, and 8 bases had no gene match. CDR3 loop: CASSGGFRETQYF. The CDR3 region has the DNA TGTGCCAGCTCCGGGGGGTTTCGGGAGACCCAGTACTTC.

In its sample, this clonotype was seen a few times. The chain combines TRBV6-5 with TRBJ2-3, with D perhaps TRBD1 (8 bases). The length of the CDR3 is 15 residues. V lost 5 bases to trimming and J lost 4 bases, with 16 bases between them. Germline V gene data show CDR1 as MNHEY and CDR2 as SVGAGI. CDR3 sequence: CASSLSGTGADTQYF. The DNA for the CDR3 is TGTGCCAGCAGTCTAAGCGGGACAGGAGCAGATACGCAGTATTTT.

V usage is TRBV5-1 and J usage is TRBJ1-1; TRBD1 agrees at 8 bases. V trimming: 7 bases; J trimming: 4 bases; junction bases outside the gene matches: 6. Germline loops: CDR1 SGHRS, CDR2 YFSETQ. There are 13 residues in the CDR3. CDR3 in DNA: TGCGCCAGCCTCAGGGGGCCGAGCACTGAAGCTTTCTTT. This sequence encodes CASLRGPSTEAFF.

There are many counts of this clonotype. CDR3 DNA sequence: TGTGCCAGCAGTTACTCCCCCGGACTAGCGGGGGAAGACTACGAGCAGTACTTC. It yields the protein CASSYSPGLAGEDYEQYF. This chain links TRBV6-6 with TRBJ2-7; 13 nucleotides agree with TRBD2. CDR3 length equals 18 residues. CDR1 MNHNY and CDR2 SVGAGI come from the germline V gene (reference sequence). J lost 3 bases, V lost 0 bases, and 8 bases had no gene match.

V usage is TRBV7-9 and J usage is TRBJ1-4, with D tentatively TRBD1 (6 bases). CDR1 SEHNR and CDR2 FQNEAQ come from the germline V gene (reference sequence). The CDR3 is 12 amino acids. Trimming removed 5 bases at V and 7 bases at J, with 8 bases between. In nucleotides, the CDR3 is TGTGCCAGCAGCACAGGGATTGAAAAACTGTTTTTT. Protein product: CASSTGIEKLFF. Filled out from reference TRBV7-9 and TRBJ1-4, the complete variable domain reads DTGVSQNPRHKITKRGQNVTFRCDPISEHNRLYWYRQTLGQGPEFLTYFQNEAQLEKSRLLSDRFSAERPKGSFSTLEIQRTEQGDSAMYLCASSTGIEKLFFGSGTQLSVL.